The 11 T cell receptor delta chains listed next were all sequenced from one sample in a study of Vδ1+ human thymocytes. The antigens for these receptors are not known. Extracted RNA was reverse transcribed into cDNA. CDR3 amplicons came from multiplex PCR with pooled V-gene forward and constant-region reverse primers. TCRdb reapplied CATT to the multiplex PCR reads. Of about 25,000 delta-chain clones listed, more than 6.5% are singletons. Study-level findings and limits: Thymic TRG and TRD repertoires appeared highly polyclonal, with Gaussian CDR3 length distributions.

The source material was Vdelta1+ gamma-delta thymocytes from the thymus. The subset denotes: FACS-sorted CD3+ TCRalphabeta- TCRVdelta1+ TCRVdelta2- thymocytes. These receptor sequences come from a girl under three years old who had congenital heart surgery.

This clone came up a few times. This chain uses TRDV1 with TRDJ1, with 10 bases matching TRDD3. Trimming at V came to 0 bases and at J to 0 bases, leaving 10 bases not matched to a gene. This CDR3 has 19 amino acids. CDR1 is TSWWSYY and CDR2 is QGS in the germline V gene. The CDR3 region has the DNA TGTGCTCTTGGGGAACTCGGCGTACTGGGGGATTCGTACACCGATAAACTCATCTTT. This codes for CALGELGVLGDSYTDKLIF.

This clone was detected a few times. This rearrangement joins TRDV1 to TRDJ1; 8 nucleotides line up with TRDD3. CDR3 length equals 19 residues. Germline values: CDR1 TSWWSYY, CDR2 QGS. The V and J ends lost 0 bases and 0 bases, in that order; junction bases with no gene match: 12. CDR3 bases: TGTGCTCTTGGGGAACTAGAAAATACTGGGGGTCAGTACACCGATAAACTCATCTTT. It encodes CALGELENTGGQYTDKLIF.

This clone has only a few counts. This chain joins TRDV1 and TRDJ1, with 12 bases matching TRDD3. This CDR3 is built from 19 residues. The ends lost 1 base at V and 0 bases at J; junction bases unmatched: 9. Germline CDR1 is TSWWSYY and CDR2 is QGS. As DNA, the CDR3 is TGTGCTCTTGGGGAACATCGCTGGGGGATACGATACTACACCGATAAACTCATCTTT. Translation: CALGEHRWGIRYYTDKLIF.

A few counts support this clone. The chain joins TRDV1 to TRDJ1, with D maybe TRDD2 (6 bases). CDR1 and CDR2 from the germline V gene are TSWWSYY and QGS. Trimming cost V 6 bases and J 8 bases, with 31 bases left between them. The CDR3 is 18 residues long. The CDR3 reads CALGVIKAFRTVGPKLIF. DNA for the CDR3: TGTGCTCTTGGAGTTATTAAGGCCTTCCGGACCGTCGGACCAAAACTCATCTTT.

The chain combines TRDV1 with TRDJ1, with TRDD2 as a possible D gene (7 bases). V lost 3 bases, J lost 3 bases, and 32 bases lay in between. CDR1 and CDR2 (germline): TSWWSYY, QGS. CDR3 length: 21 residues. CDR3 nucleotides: TGTGCTCTTGGGGAGAAGTTCCTACCTGCATCCGGACTGGGTCTGGCCGATAAACTCATCTTT. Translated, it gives CALGEKFLPASGLGLADKLIF.

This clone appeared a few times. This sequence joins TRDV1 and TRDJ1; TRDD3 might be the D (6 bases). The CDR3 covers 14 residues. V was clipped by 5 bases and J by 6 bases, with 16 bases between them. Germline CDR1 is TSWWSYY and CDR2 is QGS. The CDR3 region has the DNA TGTGCTCTTGGGCGGTGGGGGGAGTCGTATAAACTCATCTTT. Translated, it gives CALGRWGESYKLIF.

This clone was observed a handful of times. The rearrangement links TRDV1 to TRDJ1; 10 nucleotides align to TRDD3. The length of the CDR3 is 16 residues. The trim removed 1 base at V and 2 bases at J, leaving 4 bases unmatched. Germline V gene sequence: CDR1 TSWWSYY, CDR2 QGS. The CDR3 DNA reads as TGTGCTCTTGGGGAACGAGTACTGGGGGATACCGATAAACTCATCTTT. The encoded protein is CALGERVLGDTDKLIF.

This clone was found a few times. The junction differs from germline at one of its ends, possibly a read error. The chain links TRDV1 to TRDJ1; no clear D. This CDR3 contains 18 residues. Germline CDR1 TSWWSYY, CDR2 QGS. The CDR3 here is CALGDPTAPHPGTDKHIF. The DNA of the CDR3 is TGTGCTCTTGGGGATCCGACGGCCCCACATCCGGGCACCGATAAACACATCTTT.

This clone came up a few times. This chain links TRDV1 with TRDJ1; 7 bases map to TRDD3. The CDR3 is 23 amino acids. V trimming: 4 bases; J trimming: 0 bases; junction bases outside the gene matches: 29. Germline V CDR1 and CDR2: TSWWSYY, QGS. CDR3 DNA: TGTGCTCTTGGGGGGTATCTTCTTACTACTGGGGACCCCCACAACAAATACACCGATAAACTCATCTTT. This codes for CALGGYLLTTGDPHNKYTDKLIF.

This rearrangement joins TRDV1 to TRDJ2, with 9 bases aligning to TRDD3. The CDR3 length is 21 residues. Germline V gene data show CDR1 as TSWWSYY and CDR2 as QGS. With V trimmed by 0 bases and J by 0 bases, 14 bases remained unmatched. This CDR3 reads CALGELIHLGDGQALTAQLFF. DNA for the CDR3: TGTGCTCTTGGGGAACTGATCCACCTGGGGGATGGTCAAGCTTTGACAGCACAACTCTTCTTT.

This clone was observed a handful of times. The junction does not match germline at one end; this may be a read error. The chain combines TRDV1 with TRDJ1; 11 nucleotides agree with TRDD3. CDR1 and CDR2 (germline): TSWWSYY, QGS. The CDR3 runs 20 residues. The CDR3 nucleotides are TGTGCTCTTGGACGGAGGTCCTATTACTGGGGGATAGTTTGCACCGATAAATTCATCTTT. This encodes CALGRRSYYWGIVCTDKFIF.